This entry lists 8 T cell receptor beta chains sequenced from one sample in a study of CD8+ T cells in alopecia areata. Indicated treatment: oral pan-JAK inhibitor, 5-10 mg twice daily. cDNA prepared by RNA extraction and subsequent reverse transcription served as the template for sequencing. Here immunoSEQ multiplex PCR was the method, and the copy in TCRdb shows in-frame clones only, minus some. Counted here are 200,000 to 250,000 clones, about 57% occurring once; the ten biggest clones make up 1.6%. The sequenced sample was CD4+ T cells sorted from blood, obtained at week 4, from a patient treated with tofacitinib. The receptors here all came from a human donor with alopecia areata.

The CDR3: CASNNRGVNQPQHF. The CDR3 nucleotides are TGTGCCAGCAACAACAGGGGGGTCAATCAGCCCCAGCATTTT. V gene TRBV2 combines with J gene TRBJ1-5, with 8 bases lining up with TRBD1. The germline V gene has CDR1 SNHLY and CDR2 FYNNEI. CDR3 length: 14 amino acids. After removal of 7 bases from V and 3 bases from J, the junction contained 5 bases not matched to a gene.

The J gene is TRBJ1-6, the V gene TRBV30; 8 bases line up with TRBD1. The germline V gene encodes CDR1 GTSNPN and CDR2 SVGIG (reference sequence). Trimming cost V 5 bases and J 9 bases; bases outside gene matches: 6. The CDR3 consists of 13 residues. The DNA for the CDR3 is TGTGCCTGGCAGGGGGCATCTACTTCACCCCTCCACTTT. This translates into CAWQGASTSPLHF.

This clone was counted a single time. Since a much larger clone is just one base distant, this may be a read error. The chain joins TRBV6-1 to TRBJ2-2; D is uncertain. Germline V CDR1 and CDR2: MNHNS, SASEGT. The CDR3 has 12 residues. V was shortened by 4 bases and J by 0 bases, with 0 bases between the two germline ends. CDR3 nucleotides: TGTGCCAGCAGTGCGAACACCGGGGAGCTGTTTTTT. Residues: CASSANTGELFF.

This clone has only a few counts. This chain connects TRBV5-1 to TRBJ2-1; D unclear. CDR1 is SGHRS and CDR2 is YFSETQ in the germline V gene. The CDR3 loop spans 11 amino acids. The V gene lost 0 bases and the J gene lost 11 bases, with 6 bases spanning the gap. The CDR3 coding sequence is TGCGCCAGCAGCTTGGAGTCGAAGCAGTTCTTC. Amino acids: CASSLESKQFF. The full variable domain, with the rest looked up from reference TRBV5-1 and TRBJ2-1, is KAGVTQTPRYLIKTRGQQVTLSCSPISGHRSVSWYQQTPGQGLQFLFEYFSETQRNKGNFPGRFSGRQFSNSRSEMNVSTLELGDSALYLCASSLESKQFFGPGTRLTVL.

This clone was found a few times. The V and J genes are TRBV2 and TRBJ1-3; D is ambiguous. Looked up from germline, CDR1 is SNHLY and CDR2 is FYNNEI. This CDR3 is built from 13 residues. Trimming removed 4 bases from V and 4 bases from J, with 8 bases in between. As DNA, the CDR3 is TGTGCCAGCAGTGTAGCCTCGGGAAACACCATATATTTT. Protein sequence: CASSVASGNTIYF.

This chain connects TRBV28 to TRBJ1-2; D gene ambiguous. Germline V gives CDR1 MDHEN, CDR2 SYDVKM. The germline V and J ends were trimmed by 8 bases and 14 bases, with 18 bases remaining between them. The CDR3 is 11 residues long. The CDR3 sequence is CASCSSGPVTF. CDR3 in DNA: TGTGCCAGCTGTAGTTCCGGACCCGTTACCTTC.

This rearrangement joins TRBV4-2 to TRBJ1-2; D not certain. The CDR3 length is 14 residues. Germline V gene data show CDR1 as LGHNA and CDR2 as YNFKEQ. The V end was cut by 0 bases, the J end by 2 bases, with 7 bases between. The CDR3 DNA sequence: TGTGCCAGCAGCCAAGATCGCAACAACTATGGCTACACCTTC. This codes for CASSQDRNNYGYTF.

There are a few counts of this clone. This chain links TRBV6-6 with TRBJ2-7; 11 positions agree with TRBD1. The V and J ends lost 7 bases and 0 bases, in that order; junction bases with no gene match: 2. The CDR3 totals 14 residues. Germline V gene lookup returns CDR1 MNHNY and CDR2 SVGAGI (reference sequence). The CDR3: CASKGQGASYEQYF. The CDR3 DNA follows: TGTGCCAGCAAAGGACAGGGGGCCTCCTACGAGCAGTACTTC.